What follows are 18 T cell receptor beta chains derived from one specimen sequenced in a study of long-term antiretroviral therapy in people with HIV. Version v3.0 of the immunoSEQ assay ran at survey level. Sequencing was performed with immunoSEQ multiplex PCR; in TCRdb, only in-frame clones are kept and a portion is missing. The profile covers 25,000 to 30,000 clones, with 84% appearing a single time and about 6.7% taken by the ten largest. The sequenced sample was unsorted PBMCs, obtained 0.4 years after starting antiretroviral therapy. The receptors shown here come from a man aged 18 to 29 with HIV.

The J gene is TRBJ2-2, the V gene TRBV28; the D call may be TRBD1 or TRBD2 (5 bases each). Germline CDR1 reads MDHEN; CDR2 reads SYDVKM. The CDR3 runs to 13 residues. V was trimmed by 8 bases and J by 7 bases, leaving 14 bases between them. The CDR3 nucleotides are TGTGCCAGCGGACCGTTGGGGGTCGGGGAGCTGTTTTTT. This sequence encodes CASGPLGVGELFF. Drawing the rest from reference TRBV28 and TRBJ2-2, the complete variable domain is DVKVTQSSRYLVKRTGEKVFLECVQDMDHENMFWYRQDPGLGLRLIYFSYDVKMKEKGDIPEGYSVSREKKERFSLILESASTNQTSMYLCASGPLGVGELFFGEGSRLTVL.

This clone was counted only a few times. This CDR3 is CASSGESGNTIYF. The CDR3 nucleotides are TGTGCCAGTAGTGGAGAATCTGGAAACACCATATATTTT. V gene TRBV19 combines with J gene TRBJ1-3; D gene ambiguous. The V gene lost 5 bases and the J gene lost 1 base, with 6 bases spanning the gap. Germline CDR1 is LNHDA and CDR2 is SQIVND (reference sequence). CDR3 length: 13 residues. The whole variable domain, remainder taken from reference TRBV19 and TRBJ1-3, is DGGITQSPKYLFRKEGQNVTLSCEQNLNHDAMYWYRQDPGQGLRLIYYSQIVNDFQKGDIAEGYSVSREKKESFPLTVTSAQKNPTAFYLCASSGESGNTIYFGEGSWLTVV.

As DNA, the CDR3 is TGCGCCAGCAGCTTGGAAGGGGTTAACACTGAAGCTTTCTTT. Its translation: CASSLEGVNTEAFF. The chain uses TRBV5-1 and TRBJ1-1; D might be TRBD1 (5 bases). The germline V gene has CDR1 SGHRS and CDR2 YFSETQ. Trimming left V 0 bases short and J 2 bases short, with 8 bases between. The CDR3 runs to 14 residues.

The rearrangement uses TRBV5-5 and TRBJ2-7, with TRBD1 as a possible D gene (5 bases). CDR3 length: 13 amino acids. Germline assignment: CDR1 SGHKS and CDR2 YYEKEE (reference sequence). Trimming left V 4 bases short and J 0 bases short, with 8 bases between. The CDR3 protein is CASSTDISYEQYF. As DNA, the CDR3 is TGTGCCAGCAGCACGGACATCTCCTACGAGCAGTACTTC.

This chain connects TRBV10-2 to TRBJ1-1; 9 positions match TRBD1. The ends lost 4 bases at V and 0 bases at J; junction bases unmatched: 3. The CDR3 runs 15 residues. CDR1 and CDR2 (germline): WSHSY, SAAADI. The CDR3 DNA follows: TGCGCCAGCAGTGCGGGACAGGGCATGAACACTGAAGCTTTCTTT. It is translated as CASSAGQGMNTEAFF.

V usage is TRBV11-3 and J usage is TRBJ2-2; 7 bases agree with TRBD1. V lost 3 bases and J lost 4; bases outside the gene matches: 14. Germline V gives CDR1 SGHNT, CDR2 YENEEA. The CDR3 length is 18 residues. The CDR3 DNA sequence: TGTGCCAGCAGCTTCACATCGGGACAGCGCGAGATCACCGGGGAGCTGTTTTTT. Translating gives CASSFTSGQREITGELFF.

This clone was detected only once. The chain recombines TRBV7-8 with TRBJ1-1; D possibly corresponds to TRBD1 (5 bases). Deletions cut 5 bases from V and 6 bases from J, with 16 bases between. The CDR3 totals 14 residues. Germline values: CDR1 SGHVS, CDR2 FQNEAQ. DNA of the CDR3: TGTGCCAGCAGCGAAGACGGGGGGGAACCTGAAGCTTTCTTT. This sequence encodes CASSEDGGEPEAFF.

The CDR3 reads CATRGALAANYEQYF. CDR3 DNA sequence: TGTGCCACCCGGGGAGCCCTAGCGGCCAACTACGAGCAGTACTTC. The V gene is TRBV2, the J gene TRBJ2-7; TRBD2 matches 7 bases. With 10 bases clipped from V and 3 bases from J, the junction kept 15 bases outside the gene matches. The CDR3 sequence is 15 residues long. Germline V gene lookup returns CDR1 SNHLY and CDR2 FYNNEI.

V gene TRBV6-4 combines with J gene TRBJ1-4; D is unresolved. The CDR3 covers 12 residues. Germline-derived CDR1 and CDR2 are MRHNA and SNTAGT. V was cut by 0 bases and J by 13 bases, with 9 bases left in between. As DNA, the CDR3 is TGTGCCAGCAGTGACTCCGAAGGGAGACTGTTTTTT. Translation: CASSDSEGRLFF.

This chain uses TRBV6-5 with TRBJ1-2, with 8 bases matching TRBD1. The V segment lost 2 bases and the J segment 4 bases; nucleotides outside the gene matches: 6. The CDR3 extends over 15 amino acids. Germline V gene lookup returns CDR1 MNHEY and CDR2 SVGAGI. The CDR3 spells CASSYPTGDTYGYTF. The CDR3 region has the DNA TGTGCCAGCAGTTACCCGACAGGGGATACCTATGGCTACACCTTC.

V is TRBV19 and J is TRBJ1-2; 8 bases line up with TRBD1. The germline gives CDR1 LNHDA, CDR2 SQIVND (reference sequence). The CDR3 loop spans 15 amino acids. The trim removed 5 bases at V and 1 base at J, leaving 6 bases unmatched. The CDR3 DNA follows: TGTGCCAGTAGTTCGACAGGGGATCTTAACTATGGCTACACCTTC. Its translation is CASSSTGDLNYGYTF.

The CDR3 spells CASSLVDGSSYEQYF. The CDR3 nucleotides are TGTGCCAGCAGCTTAGTAGACGGGAGCTCCTACGAGCAGTACTTC. The chain has TRBV7-2 and TRBJ2-7, with D perhaps matching TRBD2 (6 bases). This CDR3 is built from 15 residues. V was pared by 1 base and J by 0 bases, with 10 bases between. CDR1 SGHTA and CDR2 FQGNSA come from the germline V gene. The full variable domain, its missing parts supplied by reference TRBV7-2 and TRBJ2-7, is GAGVSQSPSNKVTEKGKDVELRCDPISGHTALYWYRQSLGQGLEFLIYFQGNSAPDKSGLPSDRFSAERTGGSVSTLTIQRTQQEDSAVYLCASSLVDGSSYEQYFGPGTRLTVT.

J is TRBJ2-7 and V is TRBV9; perhaps D is TRBD1 or TRBD2 (6 bases each). CDR3 length: 18 amino acids. V dropped 4 bases and J dropped 0 bases, with 23 bases sitting between them. CDR1 and CDR2 from the germline V gene are SGDLS and YYNGEE. The CDR3 spells CASSPRPGEGVLSYEQYF. Written as DNA, the CDR3 is TGTGCCAGCAGCCCCCGGCCGGGAGAGGGGGTTCTCTCCTACGAGCAGTACTTC.

The V gene is TRBV18, the J gene TRBJ2-1; D may match TRBD1 or TRBD2 (6 bases each). The CDR3 covers 14 residues. Germline CDR1 KGHSH, CDR2 LQKENI. Trimming pared 3 bases from V and 9 bases from J, leaving 15 bases between. For the CDR3, the DNA is TGTGCCAGCTCACCGGAAACAGGGAGGCTTGAGCAGTTCTTC. Its translation: CASSPETGRLEQFF.

V and J are TRBV5-1 and TRBJ2-7; TRBD1 might be the D (5 bases). V shed 1 base and J shed 4 bases, with 12 bases lying between them. Germline V CDR1 and CDR2: SGHRS, YFSETQ. The CDR3 totals 14 residues. The CDR3 DNA reads TGCGCCAGCAGCTTGTGGACATCTCGGTACGAGCAGTACTTC. Its protein product is CASSLWTSRYEQYF.

The chain couples TRBV27 to TRBJ1-1; TRBD1 is a possible D gene (5 bases). Germline CDR1 is MNHEY and CDR2 is SMNVEV (reference sequence). The V gene lost 2 bases and the J gene lost 1 base, with 8 bases spanning the gap. CDR3 length equals 14 residues. The CDR3 loop reads CASSLSDRNTEAFF. CDR3 bases: TGTGCCAGCAGTTTAAGCGACAGGAACACTGAAGCTTTCTTT.

The gene calls are TRBV5-6 and TRBJ1-1; no reliable D call. There are 15 residues in the CDR3. Deletions cut 1 base from V and 0 bases from J, with 10 bases between. Germline V gene data show CDR1 as SGHDT and CDR2 as YYEEEE. CDR3 DNA: TGTGCCAGCAGCTTGTGGCGGAGCATGAACACTGAAGCTTTCTTT. Its protein is CASSLWRSMNTEAFF.

CDR3 coding DNA: TGTGCCAGCAGTTTTAGGACTTCGTCAGATGAGCAGTTCTTC. Translated: CASSFRTSSDEQFF. The rearrangement links TRBV28 to TRBJ2-1; D might be TRBD2 (5 bases). The CDR3 length is 14 residues. Germline CDR1 reads MDHEN; CDR2 reads SYDVKM. The germline V and J ends were trimmed by 3 bases and 8 bases, with 14 bases remaining between them.